Below are 15 T cell receptor beta chains sequenced from a single sample in a study of glioma-infiltrating T cells. The iRepertoire nested amplicon-rescue multiplex PCR amplified TCR alpha and beta CDR3s from RNA. One entry per CDR3 protein, called by TCRdb with MiXCR from the multiplex PCR reads. This repertoire shows about 200,000 distinct CDR3 sequences, about 31% found once; its top ten account for roughly 21%. Sequenced input: glioma tissue, nonneoplastic brain tissue, or PBMCs (not recorded which). These receptors all come from a human donor with low-grade glioma or glioblastoma, undergoing nonglioma brain surgery, or in good health (not recorded which).

The J gene is TRBJ2-5, the V gene TRBV27; either TRBD1 or TRBD2 may supply D (5 bases each). This CDR3 contains 14 residues. Trimming cost V 6 bases and J 5 bases, with 16 bases left between them. From germline, CDR1 is MNHEY and CDR2 SMNVEV (reference sequence). The CDR3 region has the DNA TGTGCCAGCAGCCAAAACCGGGGCTTCGAGACCCAGTACTTC. This sequence encodes CASSQNRGFETQYF.

This clonotype appeared a few times. The chain recombines TRBV14 with TRBJ1-2; TRBD1 is a possible D gene (5 bases). V gave up 5 bases and J gave up 4 bases, with 17 bases separating them. The CDR3 is 15 residues long. Germline lookup yields CDR1 SGHDN and CDR2 FVKESK. The CDR3: CASSARESGLYGYTF. The CDR3 nucleotides are TGTGCCAGCAGCGCGAGAGAATCGGGGCTCTATGGCTACACCTTC.

This rearrangement joins TRBV10-3 to TRBJ1-3; 10 bases match TRBD1. Germline CDR1 reads ENHRY; CDR2 reads SYGVKD. The length of the CDR3 is 15 residues. The CDR3 DNA follows: TGTGCAATCGTACGACAGGGGGCTACTGGAAACACCATATATTTT. Protein sequence: CAIVRQGATGNTIYF.

Points on this clonotype: A much larger clone sits a single nucleotide away, making a read error possible. The CDR3 here is CASSLGRITGGASNRPQHF. The CDR3, as DNA: TGTGCCAGCAGCTTAGGGAGGATCACAGGGGGCGCGAGCAATCGGCCCCAGCATTTT. The V call is TRBV7-2, the J call TRBJ1-5; 9 nucleotides agree with TRBD1. CDR3 length: 19 residues. The germline CDR1 and CDR2 sequences are SGHTA and FQGNSA.

The chain has TRBV29-1 and TRBJ2-3; D gene uncertain. The CDR3 length is 14 residues. In germline, CDR1 is SQVTM, CDR2 ANQGSEA. The germline V and J ends were trimmed by 3 bases and 1 base, with 11 bases remaining between them. The CDR3 protein is CSVDGGGGTDTQYF. Written as DNA, the CDR3 is TGCAGCGTTGATGGTGGCGGTGGCACAGATACGCAGTATTTT.

This clonotype was observed a few times. Germline and junction disagree at one end, which may indicate a read error. V usage is TRBV28 and J usage is TRBJ2-3; no reliable D call. Germline V lookup: CDR1 MDHEN, CDR2 SYDVKM. The CDR3 consists of 11 residues. This CDR3 reads CDSLQRDTQYF. CDR3 bases: TGTGACAGCCTTCAGAGGGATACGCAGTATTTT.

With respect to this clonotype: A read error is possible here, since a much larger clone lies one base away. This chain links TRBV2 with TRBJ2-4; D may correspond to TRBD1 or TRBD2 (5 bases each). Trimming took 3 bases from V and 3 from J, leaving 15 bases between them. The CDR3 is 16 amino acids. CDR1 is SNHLY, CDR2 FYNNEI, per germline. The chain's CDR3 is CASSDQGGSVKNIQYF. CDR3 bases: TGTGCCAGCAGTGATCAGGGCGGGTCCGTCAAAAACATTCAGTACTTC.

Concerning this clonotype: A much larger clone differs by one base, so this may be a read error. J is TRBJ2-7 and V is TRBV3-1; D uncertain. CDR1 and CDR2 from the germline V gene are LGHDT and YNNKEL (reference sequence). This CDR3 has 12 amino acids. Trimming left V 0 bases short and J 7 bases short, with 7 bases between. CDR3 sequence: CASSQELNEQYF. The CDR3 bases are TGTGCCAGCAGCCAAGAATTGAATGAGCAGTACTTC.

This clonotype was seen at least ten times. The genes are TRBV2 and TRBJ2-3; possibly TRBD1 for D (5 bases). Per the germline V gene, CDR1 is SNHLY and CDR2 is FYNNEI. CDR3 size: 15 residues. V was trimmed by 2 bases and J by 2 bases, leaving 11 bases between them. As DNA, the CDR3 is TGTGCCAGCAGTGAAAGAGTGGGGCCCACAGATACGCAGTATTTT. This codes for CASSERVGPTDTQYF.

As to this clonotype: Just one base apart from a much larger clone, this may be a read error. The chain employs TRBV7-3 and TRBJ2-3; 9 nucleotides align to TRBD2. CDR1 and CDR2 from the germline V gene are SGHTA and FQGTGA. The trim removed 5 bases at V and 0 bases at J, leaving 3 bases unmatched. CDR3 length: 15 amino acids. This CDR3 reads CASSDGTSSTDTQYF. The CDR3 nucleotides are TGTGCCAGCAGCGACGGGACTAGCAGCACAGATACGCAGTATTTT.

This clonotype occurred many times. The CDR3 nucleotides read TGCAGTGCTAGTGTCCGGGGCCCGCAAGAGACCCAGTACTTC. Protein: CSASVRGPQETQYF. The genes are TRBV20-1 and TRBJ2-5, with D perhaps matching TRBD1 or TRBD2 (5 bases each). CDR1 and CDR2 (germline): DFQATT, SNEGSKA (reference sequence). The ends were cut back, 3 bases at V and 2 bases at J, with 13 bases in the middle. The CDR3 loop spans 14 amino acids.

About this clonotype itself: Sequence at one end of the junction differs from germline and may be a read error. J is TRBJ2-7 and V is TRBV7-9; 9 bases are shared with TRBD1. The CDR3 consists of 15 residues. From germline, CDR1 is SEHNR and CDR2 FQNEAQ (reference sequence). CDR3 residues: CASSSPWTGEYGQYF. Here the CDR3 DNA reads TGTGCCAGCAGCTCACCCTGGACAGGGGAATACGGGCAGTACTTC.

V and J are TRBV7-2 and TRBJ2-7; 10 bases line up with TRBD2. Germline loops: CDR1 SGHTA, CDR2 FQGNSA. The CDR3 length is 19 residues. V was pared by 1 base and J by 4 bases, with 16 bases of the junction left unmatched. Here the CDR3 DNA reads TGTGCCAGCAGCTTAGTAATGTCGGTGGGAGCTAGCGGGAGTTACGAGCAGTACTTC. Translation gives CASSLVMSVGASGSYEQYF.

This clonotype occurred many times. V is TRBV7-2 and J is TRBJ1-5; no clear D gene. This CDR3 spans 14 amino acids. The germline V and J ends were trimmed by 2 bases and 7 bases, with 12 bases remaining between them. CDR1 is SGHTA, CDR2 FQGNSA, per germline. CDR3 loop: CASSLREGRQPQHF. Here the CDR3 DNA reads TGTGCCAGCAGCTTAAGGGAGGGCCGGCAGCCCCAGCATTTT.

In this sample, this clonotype turned up many times. V usage is TRBV7-9 and J usage is TRBJ2-5; 8 bases map to TRBD1. Trimming at V came to 5 bases and at J to 3 bases, leaving 8 bases not matched to a gene. This CDR3 is built from 15 residues. Germline V lookup: CDR1 SEHNR, CDR2 FQNEAQ (reference sequence). The CDR3 coding sequence is TGTGCCAGCAGCGCAAGACAGGGGCACGAAGAGACCCAGTACTTC. Its protein is CASSARQGHEETQYF.